This TCR beta chain was obtained from a study of T cell responses to AZD1222 COVID-19 vaccine. The assay was immunoSEQ multiplex PCR, and TCRdb's table has in-frame clones only and misses some. The sample records approximately 90,000 clones, nearly 90% being singletons. The ends were cut back, 7 bases at V and 3 bases at J, with 16 bases in the middle. CDR3 size: 15 residues. CDR1 LNHDA and CDR2 SQIVND come from the germline V gene (reference sequence). This receptor was obtained from an adult in good health. The chain employs TRBV19 and TRBJ1-3; maybe TRBD1 (6 bases). The sample in question was peripheral blood, obtained on day 0 of AZD1222 vaccination. The CDR3 DNA reads as TGTGCCAGTATCAATCGGCGGACAGTTGGAAACACCATATATTTT. Its protein product is CASINRRTVGNTIYF.